Described below is a single T cell receptor (beta chain) sequence and its context. Germline CDR1 is LNHDA and CDR2 is SQIVND (reference sequence). The CDR3 covers 16 residues. V lost 1 base to trimming and J lost 5 bases; unmatched junction nucleotides: 8. Original methodology: Quantification of nucleated cells was approximated via reference gene primer amplification. The table came from immunoSEQ multiplex PCR; TCRdb's copy has only in-frame clones and leaves some out. V and J calls and clone size are those listed in that table; D and trimming were worked out from the DNA. In the table there are about 110,000 clones, roughly 91% of which are singletons. These data come from a study of blood T cell repertoires in COVID-19. The wider study: The samples span acute and convalescent COVID-19 from the United States, Italy and Spain. PBMCs, B-cell-depleted T cells, or T cells were the source of the cDNA or gDNA that made up the material.

Sequenced material: peripheral blood. The rearrangement uses TRBV19 and TRBJ2-3, with 8 nucleotides matching TRBD2. The clonotype originates from a woman aged 50 to 65 with acute or convalescent COVID-19. The CDR3 protein is CASSIVPGGHGDTQYF. DNA for the CDR3: TGTGCCAGTAGTATAGTCCCGGGAGGGCATGGAGATACGCAGTATTTT.